The T cell receptor beta chain described here comes from a study of T-cell memory formation after mild COVID-19. General study points: Mainly in CM and EM were contracting CD4+ clones; CD8+ were in EMRA.

Constant-segment primers were used for 5'RACE, and the resulting TCR alpha and TCR beta cDNA libraries carried sample barcodes and UMIs. TCRdb reanalysed the 5' RACE reads using MiXCR and keeps one entry per CDR3 protein. The table shows around 420,000 distinct CDR3 sequences, with 20% to 25% occurring only once. Concerning this clonotype: Its antigen is not known.

CDR3 size: 14 residues. V was clipped by 8 bases and J by 7 bases, with 18 bases between them. The clonotype comes from an adult woman who had mild COVID-19 (a few samples of this study predate the infection). Cell type and time point are not known. V is TRBV12-3 or TRBV12-4 and J is TRBJ1-5, with D perhaps TRBD1 (5 bases). Sample: PBMCs or a T cell subset sorted from them (not recorded which). CDR3 sequence (DNA): TGTGCCAGCTCCCAGGGCGTACGCGGACAGCCCCAGCATTTT. It translates to CASSQGVRGQPQHF.